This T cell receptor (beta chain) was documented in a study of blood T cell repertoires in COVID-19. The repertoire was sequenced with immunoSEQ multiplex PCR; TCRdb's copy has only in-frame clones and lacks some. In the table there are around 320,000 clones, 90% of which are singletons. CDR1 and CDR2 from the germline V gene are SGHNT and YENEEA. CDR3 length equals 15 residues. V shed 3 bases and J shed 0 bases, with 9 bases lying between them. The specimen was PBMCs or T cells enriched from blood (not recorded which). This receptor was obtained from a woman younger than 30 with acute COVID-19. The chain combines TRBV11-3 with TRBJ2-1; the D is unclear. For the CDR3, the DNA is TGTGCCAGCAGCTTCGAAACCAGCTCCTACAATGAGCAGTTCTTC. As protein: CASSFETSSYNEQFF.